A single sample gave rise to the 18 T cell receptor beta chains below, sequenced in a study of cytomegalovirus exposure and HLA in healthy donors. Both 60 Vbeta primers and 13 Jbeta primers went into the PCR. The data were produced by immunoSEQ multiplex PCR, yet TCRdb's version contains in-frame clones alone and is incomplete. Of about 120,000 clones listed, 74% are singletons. Sequenced: PBMCs. The origin of the receptors is a human donor in good health.

The chain joins TRBV30 to TRBJ1-2; no clear D. Per germline, CDR1 GTSNPN and CDR2 SVGIG (reference sequence). Trimming shortened V by 5 bases and J by 4 bases, and 17 bases separated the two germline ends. This CDR3 is built from 14 residues. CDR3: CAWFSGNPPYGYTF. DNA of the CDR3: TGTGCCTGGTTCTCGGGAAATCCCCCCTATGGCTACACCTTC.

The chain carries TRBV19 and TRBJ2-3; D possibly corresponds to TRBD2 (6 bases). Germline assignment: CDR1 LNHDA and CDR2 SQIVND (reference sequence). V lost 5 bases, J lost 0 bases, and 24 bases lay in between. The CDR3 runs 19 residues. Here the CDR3 DNA reads TGTGCCAGTAGTCCCCGGTGGGGGGACTCTTCCACTAGCACAGATACGCAGTATTTT. Residues: CASSPRWGDSSTSTDTQYF.

The chain uses TRBV28 and TRBJ1-2, with a weak D call TRBD1 (6 bases). The V gene lost 3 bases and the J gene lost 4 bases, with 9 bases spanning the gap. Germline CDR1 MDHEN, CDR2 SYDVKM. The CDR3 is made up of 13 amino acids. CDR3 sequence: CASSFGQIYGYTF. The CDR3 DNA follows: TGTGCCAGCAGTTTCGGACAGATCTATGGCTACACCTTC.

V gene TRBV28 combines with J gene TRBJ2-7; 11 nucleotides agree with TRBD2. The germline CDR1 and CDR2 sequences are MDHEN and SYDVKM. The CDR3 totals 16 residues. The J segment lost 5 bases and the V segment lost 4 bases, leaving 10 bases of the junction unmatched. CDR3 in amino acids: CASSSLTSGSRHEQYF. Written as DNA, the CDR3 is TGTGCCAGCAGTTCGCTAACTAGCGGGAGCCGGCACGAGCAGTACTTC.

The chain recombines TRBV10-2 with TRBJ1-1; no firm D call. The V end was cut by 3 bases, the J end by 4 bases, with 15 bases between. Germline V lookup: CDR1 WSHSY, CDR2 SAAADI. This CDR3 comprises 15 residues. CDR3 DNA sequence: TGCGCCAGCAGTGACGATAGAAGAGGGTCCACTGAAGCTTTCTTT. Translating it yields CASSDDRRGSTEAFF.

V usage is TRBV7-2 and J usage is TRBJ2-2; perhaps TRBD1 as D (6 bases). V gave up 2 bases and J gave up 5 bases, with 12 bases separating them. This CDR3 has 15 residues. The germline V gene encodes CDR1 SGHTA and CDR2 FQGNSA. CDR3 coding DNA: TGTGCCAGCAGCTTAAGGGAGAGGGGGACCGGGGAGCTGTTTTTT. Translated: CASSLRERGTGELFF.

The chain has TRBV7-8 and TRBJ2-2, with TRBD2 matching 9 bases. The CDR3 is made up of 18 amino acids. Germline V gives CDR1 SGHVS, CDR2 FQNEAQ. Trimming removed 5 bases from V and 3 bases from J; junction bases left unmatched: 13. The CDR3 sequence is CASSPSRSGSRYTGELFF. CDR3 DNA sequence: TGTGCCAGCAGCCCCAGCCGTAGCGGGAGTCGGTACACCGGGGAGCTGTTTTTT.

The chain joins TRBV2 to TRBJ2-1, with TRBD2 identical over 7 bases. In germline, CDR1 is SNHLY, CDR2 FYNNEI. The CDR3 consists of 14 residues. V gave up 8 bases and J gave up 0 bases; unmatched junction bases: 4. The DNA for the CDR3 is TGTGCCAGCCGGCGGGAGAGCTCCTACAATGAGCAGTTCTTC. It codes for CASRRESSYNEQFF.

The chain couples TRBV4-1 to TRBJ2-1; 7 bases match TRBD2. The CDR3 covers 15 residues. Losses at the gene ends were 1 base for V and 4 bases for J; bases not matched to a gene: 4. In germline, CDR1 is MGHRA, CDR2 YSYEKL. The CDR3 sequence is CASSQGGEGYNEQFF. CDR3 sequence (DNA): TGCGCCAGCAGCCAAGGGGGGGAGGGTTACAATGAGCAGTTCTTC.

V gene TRBV28 combines with J gene TRBJ2-3; 7 bases match TRBD2. V lost 1 base to trimming and J lost 14 bases; unmatched junction nucleotides: 6. From germline, CDR1 is MDHEN and CDR2 SYDVKM. The CDR3 is made up of 12 amino acids. The CDR3 DNA follows: TGTGCCAGCAGTTTATATGGCGGGAGCGGGTATTTT. This sequence encodes CASSLYGGSGYF.

The gene calls are TRBV30 and TRBJ1-6; tentative D call: TRBD1 (5 bases). CDR1 and CDR2 (germline): GTSNPN, SVGIG (reference sequence). The CDR3 consists of 13 residues. Trimming took off 2 bases at V and 9 bases at J, with 11 bases between the two ends. CDR3 loop: CAWSPGLGSPLHF. CDR3 DNA sequence: TGTGCCTGGAGTCCGGGACTAGGTTCACCCCTCCACTTT. The variable domain in full, completed from reference TRBV30 and TRBJ1-6, reads SQTIHQWPATLVQPVGSPLSLECTVEGTSNPNLYWYRQAAGRGLQLLFYSVGIGQISSEVPQNLSASRPQDRQFILSSKKLLLSDSGFYLCAWSPGLGSPLHFGNGTRLTVT.

V is TRBV7-3 and J is TRBJ2-7, with TRBD1 matching over 9 bases. The CDR3 runs to 15 residues. V dropped 1 base and J dropped 5; count of bases not matched to a gene: 6. Germline V gene data show CDR1 as SGHTA and CDR2 as FQGTGA. The CDR3 DNA reads TGTGCCAGCAGCTTAAGCCCGGGACAGGGTAACGAGCAGTACTTC. It encodes CASSLSPGQGNEQYF.

The genes are TRBV19 and TRBJ1-6, with TRBD1 matching 9 bases. Germline V gives CDR1 LNHDA, CDR2 SQIVND (reference sequence). The ends lost 6 bases at V and 9 bases at J; junction bases unmatched: 9. CDR3 length: 15 residues. CDR3 DNA: TGTGCCAGTAGCTGGGACAGGGAGTTACGTTCACCCCTCCACTTT. Translated, it gives CASSWDRELRSPLHF.

The V gene is TRBV7-8, the J gene TRBJ1-3; tentatively, D is TRBD1 (5 bases). V was trimmed by 3 bases and J by 0 bases, leaving 9 bases between them. The CDR3 has 15 amino acids. Germline values: CDR1 SGHVS, CDR2 FQNEAQ. CDR3 sequence: CASSLDTSSGNTIYF. The DNA of the CDR3 is TGTGCCAGCAGCTTGGACACATCCTCTGGAAACACCATATATTTT.

J is TRBJ2-1 and V is TRBV19; 10 bases fit TRBD2. The CDR3 consists of 15 residues. CDR1 and CDR2 (germline): LNHDA, SQIVND (reference sequence). The J segment lost 4 bases and the V segment lost 4 bases, leaving 4 bases of the junction unmatched. The CDR3 nucleotides are TGTGCCAGTAGTAGAATAGCGGGGGGTTACAATGAGCAGTTCTTC. Translation: CASSRIAGGYNEQFF.

This clone was seen only a few times. The chain links TRBV28 to TRBJ1-6; 12 bases map to TRBD1. Germline V gene sequence: CDR1 MDHEN, CDR2 SYDVKM. CDR3 length: 15 residues. The ends lost 3 bases at V and 14 bases at J; junction bases unmatched: 8. Here the CDR3 reads CASSFRDRGRGTLHF. DNA of the CDR3: TGTGCCAGCAGTTTTCGGGACAGGGGGCGCGGCACCCTCCACTTT. Full variable domain (missing parts from reference TRBV28 and TRBJ1-6): DVKVTQSSRYLVKRTGEKVFLECVQDMDHENMFWYRQDPGLGLRLIYFSYDVKMKEKGDIPEGYSVSREKKERFSLILESASTNQTSMYLCASSFRDRGRGTLHFGNGTRLTVT.

V and J are TRBV6-1 and TRBJ1-2; D call uncertain. CDR1 is MNHNS, CDR2 SASEGT, per germline. The V end was cut by 1 base, the J end by 8 bases, with 11 bases between. CDR3 size: 13 residues. DNA for the CDR3: TGTGCCAGCAGTGAAGGAAGCCGAGGAGGCTACACCTTC. Its protein product is CASSEGSRGGYTF.

This clone was counted between two and nine times. The genes are TRBV30 and TRBJ1-5; weak D call: TRBD1 (6 bases). V was pared by 0 bases and J by 5 bases, with 14 bases between. The germline gives CDR1 GTSNPN, CDR2 SVGIG (reference sequence). This CDR3 comprises 15 residues. In nucleotides, the CDR3 is TGTGCCTGGAGTGTTGGGACATATTCTGATCAGCCCCAGCATTTT. Translating it yields CAWSVGTYSDQPQHF.